Described below is a single T cell receptor beta chain sequence and its context. The antigen remains undetermined. This sample stems from a study of graft-versus-host responses after intestinal transplantation. About the study: All of the recipients had induction that used anti-thymocyte globulin, then tacrolimus and steroids for two to four years.

Overall study findings and caveats: Allografts carried high graft-versus-host to host-versus-graft clonal ratios in patients having graft-donor T cell macrochimerism. Marrow from the recipient contained GvH clones, some of which had appeared first in ileum or blood.

This CDR3 has 14 amino acids. Germline loops: CDR1 SGHTA, CDR2 FQGNSA. Trimming took 6 bases from V and 2 from J, leaving 11 bases between them. Sequencing used immunoSEQ multiplex PCR; TCRdb keeps in-frame clones, though not all of them. The profile shows 100,000 or so clones, more than 75% of them singletons. The sequencing used unstimulated CD4+ T cells sorted from spleen or lymph node cells, collected before transplant. The chain has TRBV7-2 and TRBJ1-3, with D tentatively TRBD1 (5 bases). The source is a human donor who was the organ donor for an intestinal transplant. The CDR3 DNA is TGTGCCAGCAGTTCCTCGGGGCCTGGAAACACCATATATTTT. Its translation is CASSSSGPGNTIYF.